These 30 T cell receptor beta chains share one sample of origin, sequenced in a study of T cell repertoires in urothelial bladder cancer. TCRdb keeps only in-frame clones here, not all; method: immunoSEQ multiplex PCR. The sample holds fewer than 15,000 clones, 60% to 70% seen once. Sequenced sample: tumor-infiltrating cells from bladder cancer. All receptors derive from a human donor with urothelial carcinoma.

This clone was detected once. J is TRBJ1-1 and V is TRBV28; D remains ambiguous. The CDR3 has 15 residues. Germline V gene sequence: CDR1 MDHEN, CDR2 SYDVKM. Trimming removed 5 bases at V and 1 base at J, with 14 bases between. The CDR3 nucleotides read TGTGCCAGCAGTGCACCCTGGGGAGGGAACACTGAAGCTTTCTTT. Its translation: CASSAPWGGNTEAFF.

V and J are TRBV7-9 and TRBJ2-3, with a tentative D call TRBD2 (6 bases). Per the germline V gene, CDR1 is SEHNR and CDR2 is FQNEAQ (reference sequence). V was pared by 3 bases and J by 0 bases, with 13 bases between. The CDR3 runs 16 residues. CDR3 loop: CASSFDGGHSTDTQYF. The CDR3 coding sequence is TGTGCCAGCAGCTTTGACGGAGGGCATAGCACAGATACGCAGTATTTT.

J is TRBJ1-5 and V is TRBV2, with TRBD1 matching over 9 bases. The CDR3 covers 13 residues. J was trimmed by 2 bases and V by 11 bases; bases with no gene match: 4. Germline CDR1 is SNHLY and CDR2 is FYNNEI. CDR3: CAGTGGGNQPQHF. CDR3 nucleotide sequence: TGTGCCGGAACAGGGGGCGGCAATCAGCCCCAGCATTTT. The whole variable domain, remainder taken from reference TRBV2 and TRBJ1-5, is EPEVTQTPSHQVTQMGQEVILRCVPISNHLYFYWYRQILGQKVEFLVSFYNNEISEKSEIFDDQFSVERPDGSNFTLKIRSTKLEDSAMYFCAGTGGGNQPQHFGDGTRLSIL.

This clone occurred a few times. The rearrangement links TRBV30 to TRBJ1-1, with 9 bases that match TRBD1. The trim removed 4 bases at V and 1 base at J, leaving 1 base unmatched. The CDR3 contains 13 residues. Germline V gene data show CDR1 as GTSNPN and CDR2 as SVGIG (reference sequence). The CDR3 is CAWMGQGNTEAFF. CDR3 coding DNA: TGTGCCTGGATGGGACAGGGGAACACTGAAGCTTTCTTT.

This clone came up a few times. The chain is built from TRBV7-2 and TRBJ2-3; 9 bases are a match to TRBD2. CDR1 and CDR2 from the germline V gene are SGHTA and FQGNSA. V was clipped by 0 bases and J by 5 bases; unmatched bases: 6. This CDR3 comprises 16 residues. The CDR3 coding sequence is TGTGCCAGCAGCTTAGCTTGGCGGGGGGGCCGAGATACGCAGTATTTT. Translation: CASSLAWRGGRDTQYF.

The chain uses TRBV7-3 and TRBJ2-1; D might be TRBD1 (6 bases). This CDR3 region has 16 residues. The germline V and J ends were trimmed by 1 base and 7 bases, with 17 bases remaining between them. The V gene's germline CDR1 is SGHTA and CDR2 FQGTGA. The CDR3 reads CASSLIGGRVGNEQFF. CDR3 DNA: TGTGCCAGCAGCTTAATAGGGGGACGAGTAGGGAATGAGCAGTTCTTC. The whole variable domain, remainder taken from reference TRBV7-3 and TRBJ2-1, is GAGVSQTPSNKVTEKGKYVELRCDPISGHTALYWYRQSLGQGPEFLIYFQGTGAADDSGLPNDRFFAVRPEGSVSTLKIQRTERGDSAVYLCASSLIGGRVGNEQFFGPGTRLTVL.

The chain recombines TRBV5-6 with TRBJ1-1; 8 nucleotides agree with TRBD1. This CDR3 is built from 17 residues. The germline V gene encodes CDR1 SGHDT and CDR2 YYEEEE. J gave up 0 bases and V 4 bases, and 11 bases lay outside the gene matches. CDR3 DNA sequence: TGTGCCAGCAGCCCCGACAGGGGTGCGGGCATGAACACTGAAGCTTTCTTT. It codes for CASSPDRGAGMNTEAFF.

In its sample, this clone was seen a few times. J is TRBJ2-3 and V is TRBV7-2, with a possible D match to TRBD1 (5 bases). The germline V gene encodes CDR1 SGHTA and CDR2 FQGNSA. CDR3 length equals 14 residues. V was trimmed by 1 base and J by 4 bases, leaving 9 bases between them. The CDR3 DNA sequence: TGTGCCAGCAGCTTAGATCAGGGTGCAGATACGCAGTATTTT. Residues: CASSLDQGADTQYF.

CDR3 in amino acids: CASSVPGTTEAFF. The CDR3 region has the DNA TGCGCCAGCAGCGTCCCAGGTACCACTGAAGCTTTCTTT. The chain couples TRBV4-1 to TRBJ1-1; D not certain. Germline V gene lookup returns CDR1 MGHRA and CDR2 YSYEKL. There are 13 residues in the CDR3. Deletions cut 5 bases from V and 4 bases from J, with 11 bases between.

V is TRBV7-6 and J is TRBJ2-7, with D tentatively TRBD1 or TRBD2 (5 bases each). CDR3 size: 14 residues. V was pared by 2 bases and J by 4 bases, with 12 bases between. Germline V gene data show CDR1 as SGHVS and CDR2 as FNYEAQ. CDR3 loop: CASSLNEGPYEQYF. In nucleotides, the CDR3 is TGTGCCAGCAGCTTAAACGAGGGGCCTTACGAGCAGTACTTC. The variable domain in full, with the rest retrieved from reference TRBV7-6 and TRBJ2-7, is GAGVSQSPRYKVTKRGQDVALRCDPISGHVSLYWYRQALGQGPEFLTYFNYEAQQDKSGLPNDRFSAERPEGSISTLTIQRTEQRDSAMYRCASSLNEGPYEQYFGPGTRLTVT.

This clone was seen a few times. The rearrangement joins TRBV19 to TRBJ2-5; possible D gene TRBD2, 5 bases. The V gene lost 1 base and the J gene lost 5 bases, with 5 bases spanning the gap. The CDR3 runs 12 residues. Germline values: CDR1 LNHDA, CDR2 SQIVND (reference sequence). CDR3 sequence (DNA): TGTGCCAGTAGTATAGGGAGGGAGACCCAGTACTTC. Translating gives CASSIGRETQYF.

Only a few counts were recorded for this clone. The chain recombines TRBV5-6 with TRBJ1-4; no clear D. Germline loops: CDR1 SGHDT, CDR2 YYEEEE. V shed 0 bases and J shed 4 bases, with 10 bases lying between them. The CDR3 covers 15 residues. The CDR3 coding sequence is TGTGCCAGCAGCTTGGTCCAGGCCCTTAATGAAAAACTGTTTTTT. It is translated as CASSLVQALNEKLFF.

This clone was picked up a small number of times. The V call is TRBV5-6, the J call TRBJ2-5; no clear D. Germline V gene lookup returns CDR1 SGHDT and CDR2 YYEEEE. CDR3 length equals 13 residues. Trimming cost V 1 base and J 4 bases, with 8 bases left between them. The DNA of the CDR3 is TGTGCCAGCAGCTTGCCCGGTTCAGAGACCCAGTACTTC. This gives the protein CASSLPGSETQYF.

The CDR3 bases are TGTGCCAGCAGCCTAGACTGGGACCAAGAGACCCAGTACTTC. Its protein product is CASSLDWDQETQYF. The rearrangement joins TRBV7-8 to TRBJ2-5; no reliable D call. The germline V gene encodes CDR1 SGHVS and CDR2 FQNEAQ. The CDR3 sequence is 14 residues long. Between the trimmed V and J ends, which lost 5 bases and 0 bases, there was a span of 10 bases.

V is TRBV6-1 and J is TRBJ2-3; D is uncertain. The germline V gene has CDR1 MNHNS and CDR2 SASEGT. V gave up 5 bases and J gave up 4 bases, with 10 bases separating them. This CDR3 contains 13 residues. CDR3 sequence: CASSLTLADTQYF. The CDR3, as DNA: TGTGCCAGCAGTCTAACACTGGCAGATACGCAGTATTTT.

This sequence joins TRBV7-9 and TRBJ1-2; a weak D match, TRBD1 (6 bases). Germline V CDR1 and CDR2: SEHNR, FQNEAQ (reference sequence). The CDR3 sequence is 14 residues long. V shed 5 bases and J shed 4 bases, with 14 bases lying between them. The CDR3, as DNA: TGTGCCAGCAGCCCGATCAGGGGCGGCTATGGCTACACCTTC. Its translation: CASSPIRGGYGYTF.

This clone was picked up a small number of times. The rearrangement links TRBV6-6 to TRBJ1-1; D remains ambiguous. The CDR3 contains 12 residues. The ends were cut back, 0 bases at V and 8 bases at J, with 7 bases in the middle. The germline V gene has CDR1 MNHNY and CDR2 SVGAGI (reference sequence). CDR3 loop: CASSYSSGEAFF. DNA for the CDR3: TGTGCCAGCAGTTACTCGTCCGGGGAAGCTTTCTTT.

The V and J genes are TRBV4-2 and TRBJ2-3; D may be TRBD1 or TRBD2 (5 bases each). The length of the CDR3 is 14 residues. The V end was cut by 6 bases, the J end by 5 bases, with 15 bases between. Germline assignment: CDR1 LGHNA and CDR2 YNFKEQ. The CDR3 is CASRSSRGQDTQYF. The DNA of the CDR3 is TGTGCCAGCAGGTCTTCCCGGGGCCAAGATACGCAGTATTTT.

As for this clone: A read error may produce the germline difference seen at one junction end. The chain is built from TRBV5-8 and TRBJ2-3; D remains unclear. This CDR3 has 11 residues. The V gene's germline CDR1 is SGHTS and CDR2 YDEGEE. Written as DNA, the CDR3 is TGTGCCAGCAGCTTGGTAGGGTCCGACCTTTTT. Encoded protein: CASSLVGSDLF.

The V gene is TRBV5-6, the J gene TRBJ1-1; no clear D. CDR3 length: 15 residues. The ends were cut back, 4 bases at V and 1 base at J, with 14 bases in the middle. In germline, CDR1 is SGHDT, CDR2 YYEEEE. The CDR3 DNA follows: TGTGCCAGCAGCCTATTGACGGGTGGGAACACTGAAGCTTTCTTT. This encodes CASSLLTGGNTEAFF.

Worth noting for this clone: One junction end does not reproduce the germline sequence, and a read error may be involved. The chain uses TRBV4-1 and TRBJ1-1; 11 bases match TRBD1. The CDR3 has 18 residues. In germline, CDR1 is MGHRA, CDR2 YSYEKL. CDR3 loop: CANSPLTGTGGGNTEAFF. CDR3 sequence (DNA): TGCGCCAACAGCCCCCTTACCGGGACAGGGGGAGGCAACACTGAAGCTTTCTTT.

This chain uses TRBV19 with TRBJ1-5; no clear D gene. This CDR3 is 13 amino acids long. V shed 3 bases and J shed 5 bases, with 8 bases lying between them. Looked up from germline, CDR1 is LNHDA and CDR2 is SQIVND (reference sequence). The CDR3: CASSIRLYQPQHF. The CDR3 DNA reads TGTGCCAGTAGTATTAGGTTATATCAGCCCCAGCATTTT.

In this sample, this clone turned up a few times. The chain is built from TRBV7-3 and TRBJ2-2, with 10 bases identical to TRBD1. CDR3 length: 16 residues. Unmatched junction bases numbered 4, after V lost 2 bases and J lost 4 bases. CDR1 is SGHTA, CDR2 FQGTGA, per germline. DNA for the CDR3: TGTGCCAGCAGCTTAGGGGGACAGGGGACCACCGGGGAGCTGTTTTTT. Translating it yields CASSLGGQGTTGELFF.

J is TRBJ2-2 and V is TRBV10-3, with D hard to call. CDR1 and CDR2 from the germline V gene are ENHRY and SYGVKD. Trimming stripped 7 bases from V and 2 bases from J, with 11 bases between. This CDR3 has 14 amino acids. The CDR3 DNA follows: TGTGCCATCAAAGCTCAGGTTAACACCGGGGAGCTGTTTTTT. It is translated as CAIKAQVNTGELFF.

V usage is TRBV7-2 and J usage is TRBJ2-5; 13 nucleotides match TRBD2. J gave up 1 base and V 2 bases, and 7 bases lay outside the gene matches. CDR3 length: 18 residues. Germline CDR1 SGHTA, CDR2 FQGNSA. The CDR3 loop is CASSLSTSGGPLQETQYF. The CDR3 DNA is TGTGCCAGCAGCTTATCGACTAGCGGGGGGCCTCTCCAAGAGACCCAGTACTTC.

This clone has just one count. The V call is TRBV10-3, the J call TRBJ1-5; 8 bases line up with TRBD1. CDR3 length equals 15 residues. CDR1 ENHRY and CDR2 SYGVKD come from the germline V gene. After removal of 4 bases from V and 2 bases from J, the junction contained 4 bases not matched to a gene. The CDR3 here is CAISATGAGNQPQHF. The CDR3 DNA reads TGTGCCATCAGTGCGACAGGGGCAGGCAATCAGCCCCAGCATTTT.

The chain recombines TRBV5-1 with TRBJ2-3; no definite D call. This CDR3 has 13 amino acids. Trimming stripped 0 bases from V and 4 bases from J, with 6 bases between. The germline gives CDR1 SGHRS, CDR2 YFSETQ. The CDR3 sequence: CASSLEAADTQYF. The CDR3 bases are TGCGCCAGCAGCTTGGAGGCAGCAGATACGCAGTATTTT. Variable domain in full (rest from reference TRBV5-1 and TRBJ2-3): KAGVTQTPRYLIKTRGQQVTLSCSPISGHRSVSWYQQTPGQGLQFLFEYFSETQRNKGNFPGRFSGRQFSNSRSEMNVSTLELGDSALYLCASSLEAADTQYFGPGTRLTVL.

This chain uses TRBV28 with TRBJ1-5, with a possible D match to TRBD1 (6 bases). This CDR3 contains 15 residues. Trimming cost V 1 base and J 9 bases, with 16 bases left between them. Germline CDR1 is MDHEN and CDR2 is SYDVKM. CDR3 nucleotides: TGTGCCAGCAGTTTATTTGGGCAGGGGCTGCGGCCCCAGCATTTT. Protein product: CASSLFGQGLRPQHF. The full variable domain, its missing parts supplied by reference TRBV28 and TRBJ1-5, is DVKVTQSSRYLVKRTGEKVFLECVQDMDHENMFWYRQDPGLGLRLIYFSYDVKMKEKGDIPEGYSVSREKKERFSLILESASTNQTSMYLCASSLFGQGLRPQHFGDGTRLSIL.

V is TRBV11-2 and J is TRBJ1-6; D may be TRBD1 (5 bases). The CDR3 has 16 amino acids. Germline CDR1 reads SGHAT; CDR2 reads FQNNGV. Trimming left V 2 bases short and J 7 bases short, with 15 bases between. The CDR3 loop is CASSLIERGPNSPLHF. CDR3 DNA sequence: TGTGCCAGCAGCTTAATTGAAAGGGGCCCGAATTCACCCCTCCACTTT. Complete variable domain (other parts from reference TRBV11-2 and TRBJ1-6): EAGVAQSPRYKIIEKRQSVAFWCNPISGHATLYWYQQILGQGPKLLIQFQNNGVVDDSQLPKDRFSAERLKGVDSTLKIQPAKLEDSAVYLCASSLIERGPNSPLHFGNGTRLTVT.

This clone was detected only a few times. The chain combines TRBV7-2 with TRBJ2-7, with 12 nucleotides matching TRBD2. The length of the CDR3 is 16 residues. Per germline, CDR1 SGHTA and CDR2 FQGNSA. With 1 base clipped from V and 1 base from J, the junction kept 2 bases outside the gene matches. The CDR3 DNA reads as TGTGCCAGCAGCTTAGGGACTAGCGGGGTATCCTACGAGCAGTACTTC. As protein: CASSLGTSGVSYEQYF.